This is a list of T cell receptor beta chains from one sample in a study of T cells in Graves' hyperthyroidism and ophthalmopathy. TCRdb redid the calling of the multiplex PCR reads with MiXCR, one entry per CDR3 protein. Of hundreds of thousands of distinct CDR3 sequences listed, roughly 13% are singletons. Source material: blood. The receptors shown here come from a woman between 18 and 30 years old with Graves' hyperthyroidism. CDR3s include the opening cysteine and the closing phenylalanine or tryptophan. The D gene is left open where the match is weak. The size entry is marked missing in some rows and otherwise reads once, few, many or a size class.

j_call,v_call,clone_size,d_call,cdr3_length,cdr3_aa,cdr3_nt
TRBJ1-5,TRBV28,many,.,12,CASSLARGPQHF,TGTGCCAGCAGTTTAGCTCGCGGGCCCCAGCATTTT
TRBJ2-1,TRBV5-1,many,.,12,CASSPDRDEQFF,TGCGCCAGCAGCCCGGACCGGGATGAGCAGTTCTTC
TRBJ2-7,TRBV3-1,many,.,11,CASTGGYEQYF,TGTGCCAGCACCGGTGGCTACGAGCAGTACTTC
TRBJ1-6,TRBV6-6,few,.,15,CASSYIYQENSPLHF,TGTGCCAGCAGTTACATCTACCAGGAGAATTCACCCCTCCACTTT
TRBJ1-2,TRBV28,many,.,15,CASSIHRDITWGYTF,TGTGCCAGCAGTATTCACCGGGACATCACTTGGGGCTACACCTTC
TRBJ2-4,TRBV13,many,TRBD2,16,CASSFGAGGSKNIQYF,TGTGCCAGCAGCTTCGGAGCGGGAGGTTCCAAAAACATTCAGTACTTC
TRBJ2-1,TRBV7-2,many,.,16,CASSPHDGSSYNEQFF,TGTGCCAGCAGCCCTCATGACGGGAGCTCCTACAATGAGCAGTTCTTC
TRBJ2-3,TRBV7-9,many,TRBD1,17,CASSRQGAVRSTDTQYF,TGTGCCAGCAGTCGACAGGGGGCAGTTCGATCCACAGATACGCAGTATTTT
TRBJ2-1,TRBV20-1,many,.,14,CSATHSGPYNEQFF,TGCAGTGCTACTCATAGCGGTCCCTACAATGAGCAGTTCTTC
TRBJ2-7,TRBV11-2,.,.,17,CASSSLRGGDRSYEQYF,TGTGCCAGCAGCTCGCTGAGAGGAGGGGATAGGTCCTACGAGCAGTACTTC
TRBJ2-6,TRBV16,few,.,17,CASSQGPARHGANVLTF,TGTGCCAGCAGCCAAGGCCCGGCCCGTCATGGGGCCAACGTCCTGACTTTC
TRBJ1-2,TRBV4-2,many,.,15,CASSHSTGEAYGYTF,TGTGCCAGCAGTCACTCGACGGGGGAGGCCTATGGCTACACCTTC
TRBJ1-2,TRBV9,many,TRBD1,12,CASSTTGLGYTF,TGTGCCAGCAGCACGACAGGGCTGGGCTACACCTTC
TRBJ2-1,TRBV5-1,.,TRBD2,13,CASRAGEYNEQFF,TGCGCCAGCAGGGCGGGGGAATACAATGAGCAGTTCTTC
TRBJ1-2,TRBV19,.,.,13,CASSIGGEFGYTF,TGTGCCAGTAGTATTGGTGGGGAGTTTGGCTACACCTTC
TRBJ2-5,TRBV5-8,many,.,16,CASSSRRGEGRETQYF,TGTGCCAGCAGCTCGAGACGAGGGGAAGGAAGGGAGACCCAGTACTTC
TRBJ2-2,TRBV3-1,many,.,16,CASSRGGSANTGELFF,TGTGCCAGCAGCCGGGGTGGGTCCGCGAACACCGGGGAGCTGTTTTTT
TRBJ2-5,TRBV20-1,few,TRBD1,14,CSARTGGPQETQYF,TGCAGTGCTAGGACAGGGGGTCCACAAGAGACCCAGTACTTC
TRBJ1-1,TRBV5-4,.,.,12,CASSSRSGRAFF,TGTGCCAGCAGCTCCCGCTCCGGGCGAGCTTTCTTT
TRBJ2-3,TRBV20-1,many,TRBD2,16,CSAGETSGGNTDTQYF,TGCAGTGCCGGAGAGACTAGCGGGGGGAACACAGATACGCAGTATTTT
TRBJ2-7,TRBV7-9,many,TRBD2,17,CASSLAAGGRVFSEQYF,TGTGCCAGCAGCTTAGCGGCGGGCGGGAGGGTATTTTCCGAGCAGTACTTC
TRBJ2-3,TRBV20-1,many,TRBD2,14,CSAMTSGGTDTQYF,TGCAGTGCTATGACTAGCGGGGGGACAGATACGCAGTATTTT
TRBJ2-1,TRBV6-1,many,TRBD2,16,CASSEIAGGYSNEQFF,TGTGCCAGCAGTGAAATAGCGGGAGGGTACAGTAATGAGCAGTTCTTC
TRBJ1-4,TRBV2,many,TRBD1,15,CASSGGNRGPEKLFF,TGTGCCAGCAGTGGGGGTAACAGGGGGCCTGAAAAACTGTTTTTT
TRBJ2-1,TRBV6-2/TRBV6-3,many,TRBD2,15,CASSQTSGSLSEQFF,TGTGCCAGCAGTCAGACTAGCGGGAGTCTCAGTGAGCAGTTCTTC
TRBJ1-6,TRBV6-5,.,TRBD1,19,CASSYTGTVSTGYNSPLHF,TGTGCCAGCAGTTACACCGGGACAGTCTCCACGGGATATAATTCACCCCTCCACTTT
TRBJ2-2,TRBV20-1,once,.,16,CSAATPLDREGRELFF,TGCAGTGCCGCCACCCCGCTGGACAGGGAGGGACGGGAACTGTTTTTT
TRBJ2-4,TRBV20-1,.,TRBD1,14,CSASTGQGENIQYF,TGCAGTGCTAGCACCGGGCAGGGGGAAAACATTCAGTACTTC
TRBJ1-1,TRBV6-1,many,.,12,CASTGVGTEAFF,TGTGCCAGCACCGGGGTTGGCACTGAAGCTTTCTTT
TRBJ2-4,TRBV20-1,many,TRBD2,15,CSAPLSASGKNIQYF,TGCAGTGCCCCTTTGTCGGCTAGCGGAAAAAACATTCAGTACTTC
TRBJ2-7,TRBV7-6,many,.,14,CASSVDGGPSEQYF,TGTGCCAGCAGCGTTGATGGCGGTCCGTCCGAGCAGTACTTC
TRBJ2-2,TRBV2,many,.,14,CASETGTNTGELFF,TGTGCCAGTGAGACAGGAACGAACACCGGGGAGCTGTTTTTT
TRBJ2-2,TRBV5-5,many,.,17,CASSLFWEGLGTGELFF,TGTGCCAGCAGCTTGTTCTGGGAAGGCCTGGGCACCGGGGAGCTGTTTTTT
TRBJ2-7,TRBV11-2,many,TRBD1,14,CASSLGQGFYEQYF,TGTGCCAGCAGCTTAGGACAGGGATTTTACGAGCAGTACTTC
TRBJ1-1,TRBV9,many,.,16,CASSVGPTNMNTEAFF,TGTGCCAGCAGCGTGGGGCCAACAAACATGAACACTGAAGCTTTCTTT
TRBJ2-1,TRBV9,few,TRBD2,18,CASGANERTSGSWDEQFF,TGTGCCAGCGGCGCCAACGAACGGACTAGCGGGAGTTGGGATGAGCAGTTCTTC
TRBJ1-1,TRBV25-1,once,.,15,CASSEYGGFRGGAFF,TGTGCCAGCAGTGAATATGGGGGGTTTCGGGGAGGGGCTTTCTTT
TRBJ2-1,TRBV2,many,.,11,CASSVFNEQFF,TGTGCCAGCAGTGTTTTCAATGAGCAGTTCTTC
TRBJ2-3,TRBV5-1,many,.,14,CASSLTGQADTQYF,TGCGCCAGCAGCTTGACAGGTCAAGCAGATACGCAGTATTTT
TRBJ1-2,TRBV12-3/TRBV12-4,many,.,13,CASSPSGGFGYTF,TGTGCCAGCAGCCCGTCGGGGGGCTTTGGCTACACCTTC
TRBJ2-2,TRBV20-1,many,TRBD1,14,CSAEQGARTGELFF,TGCAGTGCAGAGCAGGGGGCTCGGACCGGGGAGCTGTTTTTT
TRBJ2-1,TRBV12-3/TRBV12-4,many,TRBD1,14,CASTRDRTEDEQFF,TGTGCCAGCACCCGGGACAGGACTGAAGATGAGCAGTTCTTC
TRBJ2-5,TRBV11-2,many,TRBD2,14,CASSFGTTRETQYF,TGTGCCAGCAGCTTTGGGACTACCAGAGAGACCCAGTACTTC
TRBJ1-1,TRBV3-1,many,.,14,CASSLTGPGTEAFF,TGTGCCAGCAGTCTCACAGGGCCCGGCACTGAAGCTTTCTTT
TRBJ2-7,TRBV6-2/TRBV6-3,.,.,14,CASSYGQASDEQYF,TGTGCCAGCAGTTACGGGCAGGCAAGCGACGAGCAGTACTTC
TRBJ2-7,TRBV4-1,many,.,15,CASSQEKAFSYEQYF,TGCGCCAGCAGCCAAGAGAAGGCTTTCTCCTACGAGCAGTACTTC
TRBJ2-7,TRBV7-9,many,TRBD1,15,CASSSPTGVVYEQYF,TGTGCCAGCAGCTCGCCGACAGGGGTGGTCTACGAGCAGTACTTC
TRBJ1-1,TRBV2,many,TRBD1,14,CASGMTGGRTEAFF,TGTGCCAGCGGAATGACAGGGGGCCGGACTGAAGCTTTCTTT
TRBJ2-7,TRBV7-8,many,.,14,CASSIPGLIYEQYF,TGTGCCAGCAGCATCCCAGGACTCATCTACGAGCAGTACTTC
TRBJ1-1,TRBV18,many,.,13,CASSWGQNTEAFF,TGTGCCAGCTCATGGGGTCAGAACACTGAAGCTTTCTTT
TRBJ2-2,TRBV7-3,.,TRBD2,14,CASSSTSGAGELFF,TGTGCCAGCAGCTCGACTAGCGGGGCCGGGGAGCTGTTTTTT
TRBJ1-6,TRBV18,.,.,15,CASSYRDNRNSPLHF,TGTGCCAGCTCATACCGGGACAATCGTAATTCACCCCTCCACTTT
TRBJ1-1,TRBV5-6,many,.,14,CASSLQGWNTEAFF,TGTGCCAGCAGCCTACAGGGTTGGAACACTGAAGCTTTCTTT
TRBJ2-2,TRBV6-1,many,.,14,CASILGQNTGELFF,.